This T cell receptor beta chain was identified during a study of spatial heterogeneity in lung cancer. As for time point: blood at routine non-recurrence follow-up after resection. Sequencing covered unsorted whole RNA taken from tumor, nontumor lung or frozen PBMC. The CDR3 sequence is 15 residues long. Trimming took off 0 bases at V and 5 bases at J, with 12 bases between the two ends. From germline, CDR1 is SGHRS and CDR2 YFSETQ. TCRdb processed the 5' RACE reads anew with MiXCR; each CDR3 protein has one entry. In the table there are about 120,000 distinct CDR3 sequences, 12% of which are singletons.

The gene calls are TRBV5-1 and TRBJ1-5, with a weak D call TRBD1 (5 bases). Source: PBMCs, taken at follow-up. The sequence derives from a male donor with early-stage non-small cell lung cancer. The CDR3 is CASSLGGGLDQPQHF. The CDR3, as DNA: TGCGCCAGCAGCTTGGGGGGCGGACTTGATCAGCCCCAGCATTTT.